The 20 T cell receptor beta chains reported below all come from one sample, sequenced in a study of siplizumab effects on memory and regulatory T cells. Sequenced by immunoSEQ multiplex PCR; TCRdb stores in-frame clones only, minus some. The data show 90,000 to 120,000 clones, around 92% seen once. Sequenced material: CD4+ T cells sorted from blood. The origin of the receptors is a human donor in good health. Some clones in this sample may be carry-over from other donors' samples.

This chain connects TRBV5-4 to TRBJ2-3; 12 nucleotides line up with TRBD2. CDR1 and CDR2 from the germline V gene are SGHNT and YYREEE (reference sequence). This CDR3 is built from 16 residues. J lost 5 bases, V lost 5 bases, and 9 bases had no gene match. CDR3 DNA: TGTGCCAGCAGGTCCGGGACTAGCGGGTTCCAAGATACGCAGTATTTT. It encodes CASRSGTSGFQDTQYF.

The chain is built from TRBV5-1 and TRBJ2-5; 8 bases match TRBD1. Germline values: CDR1 SGHRS, CDR2 YFSETQ. V lost 4 bases to trimming and J lost 4 bases; unmatched junction nucleotides: 3. This CDR3 is built from 13 residues. The CDR3 bases are TGCGCCAGCAGCATAGACAGGGGAGAGACCCAGTACTTC. Translated, it gives CASSIDRGETQYF.

This chain connects TRBV6-5 to TRBJ2-5, with D perhaps TRBD1 (6 bases). With 5 bases removed from V and 7 bases from J, the gap between germline ends came to 17 bases. CDR3 length equals 14 residues. CDR1 and CDR2 (germline): MNHEY, SVGAGI. The CDR3 here is CASSLWDTRRTQYF. CDR3 in DNA: TGTGCCAGCAGTCTCTGGGACACCCGAAGGACCCAGTACTTC.

This clone appeared a single time. This chain connects TRBV6-6 to TRBJ2-5; 11 bases are a match to TRBD1. Unmatched junction bases numbered 7, after V lost 6 bases and J lost 4 bases. This CDR3 comprises 15 residues. From germline, CDR1 is MNHNY and CDR2 SVGAGI (reference sequence). This chain's CDR3 is CASSTRTGGGETQYF. The CDR3, as DNA: TGTGCCAGCAGCACCAGGACAGGGGGCGGAGAGACCCAGTACTTC.

This sequence joins TRBV5-1 and TRBJ1-2; D is unclear. The CDR3 contains 15 residues. The germline V gene has CDR1 SGHRS and CDR2 YFSETQ. Trimming removed 4 bases at V and 4 bases at J, with 17 bases between. CDR3 sequence (DNA): TGCGCCAGCAGCGCAACGGGCGGAGGCGGCTATGGCTACACCTTC. The encoded protein is CASSATGGGGYGYTF.

The chain recombines TRBV19 with TRBJ2-6; weak D call: TRBD2 (5 bases). The CDR3 length is 14 residues. With 6 bases removed from V and 0 bases from J, the gap between germline ends came to 6 bases. Germline V gene data show CDR1 as LNHDA and CDR2 as SQIVND (reference sequence). CDR3 in DNA: TGTGCCAGTAGCGGGATCTCTGGGGCCAACGTCCTGACTTTC. Encoded protein: CASSGISGANVLTF.

This chain connects TRBV5-1 to TRBJ2-5, with 10 bases identical to TRBD2. The germline V gene has CDR1 SGHRS and CDR2 YFSETQ. The J segment lost 5 bases and the V segment lost 9 bases, leaving 16 bases of the junction unmatched. This CDR3 contains 16 residues. The CDR3 loop is CATTSTISAGGETQYF. The CDR3 bases are TGCGCCACCACATCCACCATCTCAGCGGGGGGGGAGACCCAGTACTTC.

The chain links TRBV28 to TRBJ1-1; 9 positions agree with TRBD1. In germline, CDR1 is MDHEN, CDR2 SYDVKM. The CDR3 is made up of 14 amino acids. J gave up 4 bases and V 3 bases, and 3 bases lay outside the gene matches. The CDR3 is CASSFVTGGTEAFF. DNA of the CDR3: TGTGCCAGCAGTTTTGTGACAGGGGGCACTGAAGCTTTCTTT.

The rearrangement joins TRBV10-3 to TRBJ2-3; D is perhaps TRBD1 (5 bases). CDR3 length equals 14 residues. Germline V gives CDR1 ENHRY, CDR2 SYGVKD. V was trimmed by 1 base and J by 4 bases, leaving 9 bases between them. CDR3 residues: CAISEFQGSDTQYF. For the CDR3, the DNA is TGTGCCATCAGTGAGTTCCAGGGCTCAGATACGCAGTATTTT.

This sequence joins TRBV18 and TRBJ2-3; the D is unclear. This CDR3 has 15 residues. V lost 2 bases to trimming and J lost 0 bases, with 9 bases between them. Looked up from germline, CDR1 is KGHSH and CDR2 is LQKENI. CDR3 in DNA: TGTGCCAGCTCACCAAGAGTAGATAGCACAGATACGCAGTATTTT. The encoded protein is CASSPRVDSTDTQYF.

CDR3 nucleotides: TGTGCCAGACTTCCTTACACCGGGGAGCTGTTTTTT. This codes for CARLPYTGELFF. This sequence joins TRBV28 and TRBJ2-2, with unresolved D. Between the trimmed V and J ends, which lost 9 bases and 3 bases, there was a span of 8 bases. This CDR3 is built from 12 residues. Germline CDR1 MDHEN, CDR2 SYDVKM.

The CDR3 here is CASSLSGSGNIQYF. CDR3 DNA: TGTGCCAGCAGCTTGTCGGGCAGCGGGAACATTCAGTACTTC. This chain connects TRBV5-6 to TRBJ2-4, with D possibly matching TRBD2 (6 bases). The length of the CDR3 is 14 residues. CDR1 and CDR2 from the germline V gene are SGHDT and YYEEEE. V lost 1 base and J 7 bases, leaving 12 bases between the germline ends.

This chain joins TRBV19 and TRBJ2-3; either TRBD1 or TRBD2 may supply D (5 bases each). With 11 bases removed from V and 4 bases from J, the gap between germline ends came to 16 bases. The CDR3 extends over 13 amino acids. Per germline, CDR1 LNHDA and CDR2 SQIVND (reference sequence). The DNA of the CDR3 is TGTGCCCTTAGGGGAGTGGGGTCAGATACGCAGTATTTT. Its protein product is CALRGVGSDTQYF.

The chain is built from TRBV7-9 and TRBJ1-1; no definite D call. CDR1 and CDR2 (germline): SEHNR, FQNEAQ (reference sequence). The CDR3 totals 12 residues. V was cut by 5 bases and J by 2 bases, with 6 bases left in between. CDR3 residues: CASSPLNTEAFF. The DNA of the CDR3 is TGTGCCAGCAGCCCGCTAAACACTGAAGCTTTCTTT.

The V and J genes are TRBV6-5 and TRBJ2-7; 7 bases match TRBD2. The CDR3 totals 14 residues. Germline assignment: CDR1 MNHEY and CDR2 SVGAGI. After removal of 7 bases from V and 2 bases from J, the junction contained 8 bases not matched to a gene. CDR3 amino acids: CASTREVSPYEQYF. CDR3 coding DNA: TGTGCCAGCACCCGGGAGGTCTCCCCCTACGAGCAGTACTTC.

The V gene is TRBV27, the J gene TRBJ2-5, with a tentative D call TRBD1 (6 bases). The end of the DNA aligns better with TRBJ2-7, so the J call may be wrong. CDR3 length: 18 amino acids. Germline V gene lookup returns CDR1 MNHEY and CDR2 SMNVEV (reference sequence). The DNA for the CDR3 is TGTGCCAGCAGGACCACCGGGACAAAGGGCTCTCGGGCCTACGAGCAGTACTTC. It translates to CASRTTGTKGSRAYEQYF.

The V gene is TRBV6-6, the J gene TRBJ1-2; perhaps TRBD1 as D (6 bases). Trimming removed 7 bases from V and 8 bases from J, with 20 bases in between. The CDR3 has 14 amino acids. Germline loops: CDR1 MNHNY, CDR2 SVGAGI (reference sequence). The CDR3 DNA follows: TGTGCCAGCACCGCGAACTCAGGGGAAACCGGCTACACCTTC. Encoded protein: CASTANSGETGYTF.

The J gene is TRBJ2-7, the V gene TRBV19; possible D gene TRBD2, 6 bases. Germline CDR1 LNHDA, CDR2 SQIVND (reference sequence). The CDR3 contains 16 residues. V shed 5 bases and J shed 4 bases, with 21 bases lying between them. CDR3 residues: CASSPRGWREDYEQYF. The CDR3 DNA reads as TGTGCCAGTAGTCCCCGGGGTTGGAGGGAGGATTACGAGCAGTACTTC.

In DNA, the CDR3 is TGCGCCAGCAGCCAAAGACTAGCGGAGATAGAGACCCAGTACTTC. Encoded protein: CASSQRLAEIETQYF. The chain uses TRBV4-1 and TRBJ2-5; 9 positions agree with TRBD2. Germline CDR1 is MGHRA and CDR2 is YSYEKL. This CDR3 region has 15 residues. Trimming at V came to 2 bases and at J to 4 bases, leaving 5 bases not matched to a gene.

The chain links TRBV6-5 to TRBJ1-6; D uncertain. This CDR3 contains 16 residues. Germline V lookup: CDR1 MNHEY, CDR2 SVGAGI. Trimming took off 0 bases at V and 9 bases at J, with 15 bases between the two ends. CDR3 in amino acids: CASSYSHSSNSSPLHF. The DNA of the CDR3 is TGTGCCAGCAGTTACTCCCACTCGTCAAACAGTTCACCCCTCCACTTT.